The clone carrying this TCR beta chain appeared a few times. Antigen specificity is unknown. The CDR3 has 15 residues. Germline V gene lookup returns CDR1 MNHEY and CDR2 SVGAGI. Deletions cut 7 bases from V and 6 bases from J, with 20 bases between. This record comes from a study of siplizumab effects on memory and regulatory T cells. Assay used: immunoSEQ multiplex PCR; TCRdb lists only in-frame clones, some missing. Of around 100,000 clones in the sample, 94% are singletons; the top ten hold 1% to 1.5%. Overall study findings and caveats: The apparent diversity of naive T cells exceeded that of memory cells, and naive T cells seemed to make a major contribution to the alloresponse. Siplizumab gave mappable alloreactive CD4+ clones an average Treg-derived fraction of about 70%, against 26.9% in controls.

The material sequenced was non-Treg CD4+ T cells sorted from blood. This TCR derives from a human donor in good health. The rearrangement uses TRBV6-5 and TRBJ2-3; TRBD2 is a possible D gene (6 bases). CDR3 nucleotide sequence: TGTGCCAGCACCGCCGTAGCCGGGAGTAGGGATACGCAGTATTTT. It codes for CASTAVAGSRDTQYF.